The TCR beta chain under discussion was sequenced for a study of metastatic and nonmetastatic thyroid tumors. TCRdb reanalyzed the PCR reads with MiXCR. The sample has around 23,000 clones, 20% to 30% seen once. Thyroid surgery had not been preceded by any treatment in any patient. CDR3 length: 17 residues. Germline V lookup: CDR1 SNHLY, CDR2 FYNNEI. With V trimmed by 8 bases and J by 3 bases, 14 bases remained unmatched. The receptor was derived from a male donor with papillary thyroid cancer or a benign thyroid nodule (not recorded which). Some clones in this sample may be carry-over from other donors' samples. The sample was blood. The chain has TRBV2 and TRBJ2-2, with 8 bases lining up with TRBD2. The CDR3 DNA reads TGTGCCAGCCTGATGTGGGTGCGGGAGGCATACACCGGGGAGCTGTTTTTT. Protein sequence: CASLMWVREAYTGELFF.